This T cell receptor beta chain was obtained from a study of PD-1 blockade in classical Hodgkin lymphoma. Across the study: Patients were administered nivolumab (3 mg/kg intravenously) every 2 weeks. Whole-study results and caveats: Baseline diversity resembling that of newly diagnosed patients was seen in complete responders. Reported baseline diversity: healthy donors highest, relapsed/refractory patients lowest. CD8+ TCR diversity did not rise significantly by C4D1, unlike CD4+.

About this clone itself: The antigen remains undetermined.

Assay used: immunoSEQ multiplex PCR; TCRdb lists only in-frame clones, some missing. The sample holds 25,000 to 35,000 clones, approximately 83% seen once. Brentuximab vedotin exposure varied, and every patient relapsed after autologous stem cell transplantation. Magnetic negative selection of thawed PBMCs was the method by which CD4+ T cells were purified. Per the germline V gene, CDR1 is DFQATT and CDR2 is SNEGSKA (reference sequence). V was cut by 6 bases and J by 6 bases, with 8 bases left in between. The length of the CDR3 is 10 residues. The specimen comprised CD4+ T cells from blood, sampled at baseline. This clonotype originated in a human donor with classical Hodgkin lymphoma. The V and J genes are TRBV20-1 and TRBJ1-1; the D is unclear. The CDR3 loop reads CSAPPPEAFF. DNA for the CDR3: TGCAGTGCCCCTCCCCCTGAAGCTTTCTTT.